These T cell receptor beta chains were read from a single sample in a study of early T cells in non-severe SARS-CoV-2 infection. One entry per CDR3 protein, called by TCRdb with MiXCR from the 5' RACE reads. The table lists 100,000 to 130,000 distinct CDR3 sequences, about 12% of them singletons. The specimen sequenced was whole blood. The receptor source for this set is an adult who was a healthcare worker with PCR-confirmed SARS-CoV-2 infection or an uninfected control (not recorded which). The CDR3 runs from the conserved cysteine through the conserved F or W. A D gene is named only where the DNA matches it firmly. Size is stated for part of the rows, as once, few or many counts, or as a class when the clone is expanded.

V gene	clone size	D gene	J gene	CDR3 DNA	CDR3 protein
TRBV7-3	.	.	TRBJ2-6	TGTGCCAGCAGCTTAAACCAAGCAGGGCATGGGGCCAACGTCCTGACTTTC	CASSLNQAGHGANVLTF
TRBV7-6	many	TRBD1	TRBJ1-1	TGTGCCAGCAGCCCACGCCGGGACAGGGGGATGAGAACTGAAGCTTTCTTT	CASSPRRDRGMRTEAFF
TRBV20-1	many	.	TRBJ1-1	TGCAGTGCTGGCCTGACCACTGAAGCTTTCTTT	CSAGLTTEAFF
TRBV6-6	many	.	TRBJ2-7	TGTGCCAGCAGTTATGAGGGACACTTATCCGAGCAGTACTTC	CASSYEGHLSEQYF
TRBV18	many	TRBD1	TRBJ2-2	TGTGCCAGCTCACCCACGCCGGGACAGGTCACCGGGGAGCTGTTTTTT	CASSPTPGQVTGELFF
TRBV6-1	few	.	TRBJ2-5	TGTGCCAGCGCTAGTACCGTGGAGACCCAGTACTTC	CASASTVETQYF
TRBV7-9	many	TRBD1	TRBJ1-3	TGTGCCAGCAGCGTTGGACAGGGGTCAGGAAACACCATATATTTT	CASSVGQGSGNTIYF
TRBV5-4	many	.	TRBJ1-6	TGTGCCAGCAGCTTGGTCTCTTCACCCCTCCACTTT	CASSLVSSPLHF
TRBV28	many	.	TRBJ1-1	TGTGCCAGCACGGGGGTATTGAACACTGAAGCTTTCTTT	CASTGVLNTEAFF
TRBV11-1	many	TRBD1	TRBJ2-1	TGTGCCAGCAGCCCCACAGGGGCGGAATACAATGAGCAGTTCTTC	CASSPTGAEYNEQFF
TRBV5-1	many	TRBD2	TRBJ2-3	TGCGCCAGCAGCCACATAGCGGGAGACACAGATACGCAGTATTTT	CASSHIAGDTDTQYF
TRBV7-6	many	.	TRBJ2-7	TGTGCCAGCAGCTTATCATCCCGAGTTTTGGGTCCCTACGAGCAGTACTTC	CASSLSSRVLGPYEQYF
TRBV20-1	.	.	TRBJ2-1	TGCAGTGCTAGAGATTCACCCGGGACGGGGACTTCCTTCTACAATGAGCAGTTCTTC	CSARDSPGTGTSFYNEQFF
TRBV7-9	many	TRBD1	TRBJ1-1	TGTGCCAGCAGCCTGGACAGGGGGATTGAAGCTTTCTTT	CASSLDRGIEAFF
TRBV3-1	.	.	TRBJ2-1	TGTGCCAGCAGCCGTTCGGCGGGCCCCAGCTCCTACAATGAGCAGTTCTTC	CASSRSAGPSSYNEQFF
TRBV5-1	many	.	TRBJ2-3	TGCGCCAGCAGCTTGGTGGAGCGAGTCACAGATACGCAGTATTTT	CASSLVERVTDTQYF
TRBV4-1	once	TRBD1	TRBJ2-3	TGCGCCAGCAGCCGCGGACAGGCAGATACGCAGTATTTT	CASSRGQADTQYF
TRBV29-1	.	TRBD1	TRBJ1-1	TGCAGCGTTGTTACCGGACAGGCCACCGGAACTGAAGCTTTCTTT	CSVVTGQATGTEAFF
TRBV2	.	.	TRBJ2-5	TGTGCCAGCAGTGAAAGCCCCAGTTCGGCCCAGTACTTC	CASSESPSSAQYF
TRBV20-1	many	.	TRBJ2-7	TGCAGTGCAACGTCCCGGGACTTCACCTACGAGCAGTACTTC	CSATSRDFTYEQYF
TRBV5-1	few	.	TRBJ1-1	TGCGCCAGCAGCTTGGCTGGGGGCTTTACTGAAGCTTTCTTT	CASSLAGGFTEAFF
TRBV28	.	.	TRBJ1-6	TGTGCCAGCAGTTCCACAGGGTTAGCTTCACCCCTCCACTTT	CASSSTGLASPLHF
TRBV14	few	.	TRBJ2-1	TGTGCCAGCAGCCAAGATCCAGTATACAATGAGCAGTTCTTC	CASSQDPVYNEQFF
TRBV10-3	few	TRBD2	TRBJ2-7	TGTGCCACCTACCCCGGGACTAGCGGGACCTACGAGCAGTACTTC	CATYPGTSGTYEQYF
TRBV19	few	TRBD1	TRBJ1-2	TGTGCCAGTAGTAGTACAGGGGCTAAAGCTAACTATGGCTACACCTTC	CASSSTGAKANYGYTF
TRBV7-3	.	.	TRBJ2-3	TGTGCCAGCAGCTTAACTTCGCATCCGGCTACAACGCAGTATTTT	CASSLTSHPATTQYF
TRBV5-6	.	.	TRBJ2-1	TGTGCCAGCAGCCCGGGACACCGAAATGAGCAGTTCTTC	CASSPGHRNEQFF
TRBV6-2/TRBV6-3	.	.	TRBJ2-5	TGTGCCAGCAGTTACGGGACCCTCCACGAGACCCAGTACTTC	CASSYGTLHETQYF
TRBV12-3/TRBV12-4	many	TRBD1	TRBJ1-6	TGTGCCAGCAGTCGAGACAGGGCCAGCTCCTATAATTCACCCCTCCACTTT	CASSRDRASSYNSPLHF
TRBV11-3	.	TRBD2	TRBJ2-7	TGTGCCAGCAGCTTAGTGTTTCTCTCTTGGAGTAGCGGGGACCCCTCCTACGAGCAGTACTTC	CASSLVFLSWSSGDPSYEQYF
TRBV27	many	TRBD1	TRBJ2-7	TGTGCCAGCAGGAAACCGGGACAGGGCTCCTACGAGCAGTACTTC	CASRKPGQGSYEQYF
TRBV4-2	.	.	TRBJ1-2	TGTGCCAGCAGCCAAGATGGCTACACCTTC	CASSQDGYTF
TRBV20-1	few	.	TRBJ1-1	TGCAGTGCTAATGGGCCGGGATCCAACACTGAAGCTTTCTTT	CSANGPGSNTEAFF
TRBV13	few	TRBD1	TRBJ2-1	TGTGCCAGCAGCTTATCCCGGACAGGGCGTGACAATGAGCAGTTCTTC	CASSLSRTGRDNEQFF
TRBV4-2	many	TRBD1	TRBJ1-3	TGTGCCAGCAGCCAAGAAATAGTCGGCAGGGGGAGACTCAGCTCTGGAAACACCATATATTTT	CASSQEIVGRGRLSSGNTIYF
TRBV29-1	many	TRBD1	TRBJ1-1	TGCAGCGTTGGATCAGGGGGCACTGAAGCTTTCTTT	CSVGSGGTEAFF
TRBV6-5	.	.	TRBJ2-3	TGTGCCAGCAGGCAGGGGTTGGGGCAGTATTTT	CASRQGLGQYF
TRBV3-1	many	TRBD1	TRBJ1-1	TGTGCCAGCAGCCAAGATACCCCGTCCGGGACAGGGATCGAAGCTTTCTTT	CASSQDTPSGTGIEAFF
TRBV25-1	.	.	TRBJ2-7	TGTGCCAGCAGTGGGCGGGACGCAAGAACCTACGAGCAGTACTTC	CASSGRDARTYEQYF
TRBV12-3/TRBV12-4	few	.	TRBJ1-6	TGTGCCAGCAGTACGGGACCAGTAAATTCACCCCTCCACTTT	CASSTGPVNSPLHF
TRBV20-1	.	TRBD2	TRBJ2-5	TGCAGTGCTAGAAAGTATGGGCTAGCGGAAGAGACCCAGTACTTC	CSARKYGLAEETQYF
TRBV3-1	few	.	TRBJ2-6	TGTGCCAGCAGCCAAGATCAGGGCACCCTCTCTGGGGCCAACGTCCTGACTTTC	CASSQDQGTLSGANVLTF
TRBV10-3	few	.	TRBJ2-3	TGTGCCATCAGTGAAGGGTCGGAAACAGATACGCAGTATTTT	CAISEGSETDTQYF
TRBV25-1	few	TRBD1	TRBJ2-1	TGTGCCAGCAGTGAACCACAGGGGGCTCACAATGAGCAGTTCTTC	CASSEPQGAHNEQFF
TRBV3-1	.	.	TRBJ2-3	TGTGCCAGCAGCCAAGATAGCGCGACAGATACGCAGTATTTT	CASSQDSATDTQYF
TRBV28	many	.	TRBJ1-6	TGTGCCAGCAGATTTAGGGGGGAAAATTCACCCCTCCACTTT	CASRFRGENSPLHF
TRBV11-2	many	.	TRBJ1-4	TGTGCCAGCAGCTTACGGGCCTCTAATGAAAAACTGTTTTTT	CASSLRASNEKLFF
TRBV2	.	TRBD1	TRBJ1-5	TGTGCCAGCAGTGAAAGAGGACAGGGGACCAATCAGCCCCAGCATTTT	CASSERGQGTNQPQHF
TRBV29-1	many	TRBD1	TRBJ2-1	TGCAGCGTGGAGATCGGACAGGGGCGTAGCCGGGGTGAGCAGTTCTTC	CSVEIGQGRSRGEQFF
TRBV12-3/TRBV12-4	.	.	TRBJ1-5	TGTGCCAGCAGTTTTACAGGCCCGGGTCAGCCCCAGCATTTT	CASSFTGPGQPQHF
TRBV4-2	many	.	TRBJ2-6	TGTGCCAGCAGCCAAGATCTCCTCTCTGGGGCCAACGTCCTGACTTTC	CASSQDLLSGANVLTF
TRBV9	.	.	TRBJ2-1	TGTGCCAGCAGCGTAGCGGGGGACTACAATGAGCAGTTCTTC	CASSVAGDYNEQFF
TRBV20-1	.	.	TRBJ2-7	TGCAGTGCATACGGAATCGGGGTCTACGAGCAGTACTTC	CSAYGIGVYEQYF
TRBV20-1	.	TRBD1	TRBJ1-2	TGCAGTGCTAGTGACAGGGACTATGGCTACACCTTC	CSASDRDYGYTF
TRBV7-8	many	TRBD1	TRBJ1-4	TGTGCCAGCAGTTTGGGCCAGACAGGGGCCCTCAAGAAACTGTTTTTT	CASSLGQTGALKKLFF
TRBV6-5	few	.	TRBJ2-7	TGTGCCAGCAGTTACTCAGGGACGCCTACCTACGAGCAGTACTTC	CASSYSGTPTYEQYF
TRBV6-5	few	.	TRBJ1-6	TGTGCCAGCAGTTACTCGGGCTATAATTCACCCCTCCACTTT	CASSYSGYNSPLHF
TRBV7-8	.	.	TRBJ1-1	TGTGCCAGCAGCCCTGACAGGCTTTTCATGAACACTGAAGCTTTCTTT	CASSPDRLFMNTEAFF